The next 20 T cell receptor beta chains were all read from a single sample in a study of spatial heterogeneity in lung cancer. MiXCR, run by TCRdb on the 5' RACE reads, gives a single entry per CDR3 protein. The sample yields 20,000 to 30,000 distinct CDR3 sequences, about 9.8% seen once. Regarding time point: blood at routine non-recurrence follow-up after resection. The specimen comprised PBMCs, sampled at follow-up. These receptors came from a male donor with early-stage non-small cell lung cancer.

This clonotype was observed at least ten times. The chain is built from TRBV4-2 and TRBJ2-3, with TRBD2 matching 12 bases. Trimming removed 0 bases from V and 5 bases from J; junction bases left unmatched: 9. Per germline, CDR1 LGHNA and CDR2 YNFKEQ. CDR3 length equals 18 residues. The CDR3 nucleotides read TGTGCCAGCAGCCAAGATCGGCTAGCGGGGGGGCGAATAGATACGCAGTATTTT. Amino acids: CASSQDRLAGGRIDTQYF.

The J gene is TRBJ2-1, the V gene TRBV27; unclear D gene. V was cut by 8 bases and J by 5 bases, with 7 bases left in between. Germline lookup yields CDR1 MNHEY and CDR2 SMNVEV (reference sequence). The CDR3 runs to 11 residues. CDR3 in amino acids: CASLRNNEQFF. The CDR3 DNA reads TGTGCCAGCCTTAGGAACAATGAGCAGTTCTTC.

The V gene is TRBV7-6, the J gene TRBJ2-7; 8 nucleotides agree with TRBD1. V shed 3 bases, J shed 5 bases, and the junction held 6 bases outside the gene matches. CDR3 length: 14 amino acids. Germline V gene data show CDR1 as SGHVS and CDR2 as FNYEAQ. The CDR3, as DNA: TGTGCCAGCAGCTTTTCCCAGGGGGCCCACGAGCAGTACTTC. It yields the protein CASSFSQGAHEQYF.

The rearrangement links TRBV7-2 to TRBJ2-5; 9 bases align to TRBD2. V dropped 7 bases and J dropped 4; count of bases not matched to a gene: 7. This CDR3 contains 14 residues. Per the germline V gene, CDR1 is SGHTA and CDR2 is FQGNSA. The CDR3 nucleotides read TGTGCCAGCACTCCGGGACTAGCTAGAGAGACCCAGTACTTC. Amino acids: CASTPGLARETQYF. Supplemented by reference TRBV7-2 and TRBJ2-5, the full variable domain reads GAGVSQSPSNKVTEKGKDVELRCDPISGHTALYWYRQSLGQGLEFLIYFQGNSAPDKSGLPSDRFSAERTGGSVSTLTIQRTQQEDSAVYLCASTPGLARETQYFGPGTRLLVL.

V is TRBV5-1 and J is TRBJ1-5; D gene ambiguous. The ends were cut back, 0 bases at V and 0 bases at J, with 7 bases in the middle. Germline lookup yields CDR1 SGHRS and CDR2 YFSETQ. The CDR3 contains 15 residues. CDR3 protein: CASSLGPNSNQPQHF. In DNA, the CDR3 is TGCGCCAGCAGCTTGGGCCCAAATAGCAATCAGCCCCAGCATTTT. Based on the CDR3 plus reference TRBV5-1 and TRBJ1-5, the full variable domain is KAGVTQTPRYLIKTRGQQVTLSCSPISGHRSVSWYQQTPGQGLQFLFEYFSETQRNKGNFPGRFSGRQFSNSRSEMNVSTLELGDSALYLCASSLGPNSNQPQHFGDGTRLSIL.

This clonotype was seen at least ten times. The CDR3 sequence: CASSFRGGQETQYF. CDR3 DNA sequence: TGTGCCAGCAGCTTTCGGGGGGGTCAAGAGACCCAGTACTTC. The V and J genes are TRBV7-2 and TRBJ2-5; 8 nucleotides align to TRBD2. The CDR3 spans 14 residues. CDR1 SGHTA and CDR2 FQGNSA come from the germline V gene. Unmatched junction bases numbered 2, after V lost 3 bases and J lost 2 bases. The full variable domain, in which reference TRBV7-2 and TRBJ2-5 provide the parts outside the CDR3, is GAGVSQSPSNKVTEKGKDVELRCDPISGHTALYWYRQSLGQGLEFLIYFQGNSAPDKSGLPSDRFSAERTGGSVSTLTIQRTQQEDSAVYLCASSFRGGQETQYFGPGTRLLVL.

V usage is TRBV3-1 and J usage is TRBJ2-7; D perhaps matches TRBD1 (6 bases). Germline V gives CDR1 LGHDT, CDR2 YNNKEL (reference sequence). The V end lost 2 bases, the J end lost 1 base, and 15 bases lay between the germline ends. CDR3 size: 16 residues. The CDR3 DNA sequence: TGTGCCAGCAGCCAATATATGAGGGGGTTATCCTACGAGCAGTACTTC. The encoded protein is CASSQYMRGLSYEQYF.

This clonotype has more than one count but fewer than ten. V and J are TRBV7-2 and TRBJ1-5; the D is unclear. The CDR3 totals 11 residues. Trimming removed 4 bases at V and 11 bases at J, with 9 bases between. Germline V gives CDR1 SGHTA, CDR2 FQGNSA. Written as DNA, the CDR3 is TGTGCCAGCAGCTCGGACTTGACCCAGCATTTT. The encoded protein is CASSSDLTQHF.

The chain uses TRBV7-9 and TRBJ2-5; D is unclear. Between the trimmed V and J ends, which lost 2 bases and 3 bases, there was a span of 7 bases. In germline, CDR1 is SEHNR, CDR2 FQNEAQ (reference sequence). CDR3 size: 13 residues. CDR3 in DNA: TGTGCCAGCAGCTTATCATACGAAGAGACCCAGTACTTC. Translating it yields CASSLSYEETQYF.

This clonotype appeared many times. V usage is TRBV12-3 or TRBV12-4 and J usage is TRBJ2-3; 7 bases align to TRBD2. J lost 2 bases, V lost 2 bases, and 1 base had no gene match. The CDR3 has 14 residues. In DNA, the CDR3 is TGTGCCAGCAGTTTAACTAGCGCCACAGATACGCAGTATTTT. Its protein product is CASSLTSATDTQYF.

CDR3 protein: CAISDERQGSYNEQFF. Written as DNA, the CDR3 is TGTGCCATCAGTGATGAGAGACAGGGCTCCTACAATGAGCAGTTCTTC. The J gene is TRBJ2-1, the V gene TRBV10-3, with TRBD1 matching 7 bases. Losses at the gene ends were 3 bases for V and 0 bases for J; bases not matched to a gene: 5. CDR1 ENHRY and CDR2 SYGVKD come from the germline V gene. This CDR3 contains 16 residues.

This clonotype was observed many times. The chain recombines TRBV6-5 with TRBJ2-7; TRBD1 aligns across 10 bases. V dropped 3 bases and J dropped 2; count of bases not matched to a gene: 7. CDR3 length equals 16 residues. CDR1 and CDR2 from the germline V gene are MNHEY and SVGAGI. The CDR3 loop is CASSYGTGTGAYEQYF. Here the CDR3 DNA reads TGTGCCAGCAGTTATGGCACCGGGACAGGGGCCTACGAGCAGTACTTC.

The gene calls are TRBV24-1 and TRBJ2-3; D gene uncertain. The CDR3 runs 12 residues. Germline CDR1 reads KGHDR; CDR2 reads SFDVKD. V gave up 2 bases and J gave up 6 bases, with 5 bases separating them. The CDR3 loop reads CATSDYGDTQYF. CDR3 nucleotide sequence: TGTGCCACCAGTGATTATGGTGATACGCAGTATTTT.

In its sample, this clonotype was seen many times. The genes are TRBV4-2 and TRBJ1-5; D is perhaps TRBD1 (6 bases). The V and J ends lost 0 bases and 3 bases respectively, with 12 bases between them. CDR1 and CDR2 (germline): LGHNA, YNFKEQ. The CDR3 loop spans 16 amino acids. The CDR3 nucleotides are TGTGCCAGCAGCCAAGATTACAGGGTCCCCAATCAGCCCCAGCATTTT. Amino acids: CASSQDYRVPNQPQHF.

By its share, this clonotype is medium-sized. V is TRBV11-2 and J is TRBJ2-7; the match to TRBD1 covers 9 bases. Trimming cost V 5 bases and J 4 bases; bases outside gene matches: 9. Germline CDR1 reads SGHAT; CDR2 reads FQNNGV. The CDR3 runs to 15 residues. The CDR3 is CASSTRDRVGYEQYF. CDR3 coding DNA: TGTGCCAGCAGCACCCGGGACAGGGTCGGGTACGAGCAGTACTTC.

This clonotype has only a few counts. This chain connects TRBV21-1 to TRBJ2-7; the D call TRBD1 from the table was never checked on the DNA. TRBV21-1 is designated a pseudogene. CDR3 length: 14 residues. This CDR3 is CASSKGQGNYEQYF. In DNA form, the CDR3 reads TGTGCCAGCAGCAAGGGACAGGGGAACTACGAGCAGTACTTC.

This clonotype has a single count. This sequence joins TRBV6-2 or TRBV6-3 and TRBJ2-2; D remains ambiguous. V was trimmed by 10 bases and J by 1 base, leaving 4 bases between them. The CDR3 sequence is 11 residues long. Per germline, CDR1 MNHEY and CDR2 SVGEGT. The chain's CDR3 is CAIRNTGELFF. CDR3 coding DNA: TGTGCCATAAGGAACACCGGGGAGCTGTTTTTT.

This chain uses TRBV4-1 with TRBJ2-5, with 7 bases aligning to TRBD2. Germline CDR1 is MGHRA and CDR2 is YSYEKL. The CDR3 sequence is 14 residues long. V shed 3 bases and J 1 base; nucleotides not matched to a gene: 2. In nucleotides, the CDR3 is TGCGCCAGCAGCCAGCGGGGGACCCAAGAGACCCAGTACTTC. Protein sequence: CASSQRGTQETQYF.

The J gene is TRBJ2-5, the V gene TRBV11-1; D unclear. In germline, CDR1 is SGHAT, CDR2 FQDESV (reference sequence). V gave up 5 bases and J gave up 5 bases, with 15 bases separating them. CDR3 size: 14 residues. The CDR3 reads CASSAVRYVETQYF. The CDR3, as DNA: TGTGCCAGCAGCGCCGTACGATATGTCGAGACCCAGTACTTC.

In this sample, this clonotype turned up many times. In DNA, the CDR3 is TGTGCCAGCGTGAGGGGTGCGCAGCCCCAGCATTTT. This translates into CASVRGAQPQHF. The chain carries TRBV6-1 and TRBJ1-5; TRBD1 is a possible D gene (5 bases). The CDR3 consists of 12 residues. Germline CDR1 MNHNS, CDR2 SASEGT. Trimming removed 8 bases from V and 7 bases from J, with 12 bases in between.